This passage covers 2 T cell receptor beta chains from one sample sequenced in a study of blood T cell repertoires in COVID-19. The repertoire was sequenced with immunoSEQ multiplex PCR; TCRdb's copy has only in-frame clones and lacks some. Of around 500,000 clones in the sample, roughly 88% were seen once. Sequenced input: peripheral blood. The receptors here all came from a human donor in a cohort sampled during active COVID-19.

The gene calls are TRBV21-1 and TRBJ2-7; TRBD2 was called by the table and not checked on the DNA. TRBV21-1 is termed a pseudogene. The CDR3 has 11 residues. The CDR3 sequence is CASEPPSRQYF. The CDR3 bases are TGTGCCAGCGAGCCACCTTCTCGGCAGTACTTC.

V and J are TRBV28 and TRBJ2-5, with 9 bases identical to TRBD1. With 3 bases clipped from V and 6 bases from J, the junction kept 8 bases outside the gene matches. Germline CDR1 and CDR2: MDHEN and SYDVKM. This CDR3 comprises 15 residues. The DNA of the CDR3 is TGTGCCAGCAGTTTTCCGGGACAGGGCCCTAAGACCCAGTACTTC. It yields the protein CASSFPGQGPKTQYF.